This TCR beta chain appears in the sequencing data of a study of blood T cell repertoires in COVID-19. At the level of the study: Acute and convalescent COVID-19 samples came from the United States, Italy and Spain. Sample material is recorded as cDNA or gDNA derived from T cells, B-cell-depleted T cells, or PBMCs.

Per the study methods: Amplification with reference gene primers provided the estimates of nucleated cell counts. The assay was immunoSEQ multiplex PCR, and TCRdb's table has in-frame clones only and misses some. V, J and clone size are taken as reported in that table, and D and trimming were inferred from the DNA itself. The sample has approximately 26,000 clones; 90% are singletons. From germline, CDR1 is SGHNT and CDR2 YYREEE (reference sequence). The CDR3 consists of 14 residues. With V trimmed by 4 bases and J by 5 bases, 9 bases remained unmatched. The genes are TRBV5-4 and TRBJ2-7; 7 bases agree with TRBD2. This sequence was found in a woman aged 55-75 years with active COVID-19. Sequenced material: peripheral blood. The CDR3 DNA reads TGTGCCAGCAGCAATGCAGCGGGGTCACACGAGCAGTACTTC. Translated, it gives CASSNAAGSHEQYF.